These 12 T cell receptor beta chains were sequenced from one sample in a study of T cell changes during pregnancy in multiple sclerosis. Data came from immunoSEQ multiplex PCR; TCRdb stores just in-frame clones and leaves some out. This table holds fewer than 90,000 clones, about 93% found once. The sequences come from peripheral blood, collected in the third trimester of pregnancy. These receptors were collected from a female donor with multiple sclerosis, enrolled in a pregnancy study.

The chain couples TRBV30 to TRBJ1-6; D unresolved. The CDR3 length is 13 residues. V was cut by 5 bases and J by 7 bases, with 12 bases left in between. From germline, CDR1 is GTSNPN and CDR2 SVGIG (reference sequence). The CDR3 sequence: CAWGGSHNSPLHF. The DNA of the CDR3 is TGTGCCTGGGGAGGCAGCCACAATTCACCCCTCCACTTT.

DNA for the CDR3: TGCGCCAGCAGCTTGGGAGGGGAGGCGCAGTATTTT. Protein: CASSLGGEAQYF. The chain is built from TRBV5-1 and TRBJ2-3; the D gene is possibly TRBD2 (6 bases). The length of the CDR3 is 12 residues. The V gene's germline CDR1 is SGHRS and CDR2 YFSETQ. V lost 0 bases, J lost 10 bases, and 9 bases lay in between. Variable domain in full (rest from reference TRBV5-1 and TRBJ2-3): KAGVTQTPRYLIKTRGQQVTLSCSPISGHRSVSWYQQTPGQGLQFLFEYFSETQRNKGNFPGRFSGRQFSNSRSEMNVSTLELGDSALYLCASSLGGEAQYFGPGTRLTVL.

As DNA, the CDR3 is TGTGCCAGCTCACCACGGGTCAGCCACGCCGGGGACATTCAGTACTTC. Translation gives CASSPRVSHAGDIQYF. V is TRBV18 and J is TRBJ2-4, with D tentatively TRBD2 (5 bases). From germline, CDR1 is KGHSH and CDR2 LQKENI. The germline V and J ends were trimmed by 1 base and 8 bases, with 18 bases remaining between them. The CDR3 consists of 16 residues.

This chain uses TRBV5-1 with TRBJ2-6; 7 nucleotides line up with TRBD1. The CDR3 has 15 residues. V lost 6 bases, J lost 0 bases, and 3 bases stayed unmatched. Looked up from germline, CDR1 is SGHRS and CDR2 is YFSETQ. CDR3 coding DNA: TGCGCCAGCACCGGGACAGACTCTGGGGCCAACGTCCTGACTTTC. Amino acids: CASTGTDSGANVLTF.

The chain uses TRBV11-2 and TRBJ2-1; tentatively, D is TRBD2 (5 bases). The CDR3 is 15 amino acids. Germline V CDR1 and CDR2: SGHAT, FQNNGV. V lost 5 bases to trimming and J lost 0 bases, with 11 bases between them. As DNA, the CDR3 is TGTGCCAGCAGCACTAGTTTGAGCTCCTACAATGAGCAGTTCTTC. Protein: CASSTSLSSYNEQFF.

V usage is TRBV9 and J usage is TRBJ2-2, with 11 nucleotides matching TRBD2. J gave up 0 bases and V 10 bases, and 11 bases lay outside the gene matches. Per the germline V gene, CDR1 is SGDLS and CDR2 is YYNGEE. This CDR3 spans 17 amino acids. In nucleotides, the CDR3 is TGTGCCCAGCGTGGGACTAGCGGCTACTCGAACACCGGGGAGCTGTTTTTT. Translated, it gives CAQRGTSGYSNTGELFF.

The rearrangement links TRBV6-1 to TRBJ1-2, with TRBD1 identical over 7 bases. V lost 7 bases to trimming and J lost 3 bases; unmatched junction nucleotides: 5. The CDR3 is 13 amino acids. Germline values: CDR1 MNHNS, CDR2 SASEGT. The CDR3 sequence is CASTQTGHYGYTF. DNA for the CDR3: TGTGCCAGCACTCAGACAGGGCACTATGGCTACACCTTC.

The chain uses TRBV5-6 and TRBJ2-5, with 7 bases aligning to TRBD1. In germline, CDR1 is SGHDT, CDR2 YYEEEE. The V gene end was trimmed by 4 bases and the J gene end by 5 bases; junction bases not matched to a gene: 8. This CDR3 has 14 residues. The CDR3 DNA sequence: TGTGCCAGCAGCCCGACAGGGCGCGGGGAGACCCAGTACTTC. Translated, it gives CASSPTGRGETQYF. Filled out from reference TRBV5-6 and TRBJ2-5, the complete variable domain reads DAGVTQSPTHLIKTRGQQVTLRCSPKSGHDTVSWYQQALGQGPQFIFQYYEEEERQRGNFPDRFSGHQFPNYSSELNVNALLLGDSALYLCASSPTGRGETQYFGPGTRLLVL.

This clone was observed a single time. This chain joins TRBV4-2 and TRBJ1-4; D not certain. Germline-derived CDR1 and CDR2 are LGHNA and YNFKEQ. The CDR3 loop spans 15 amino acids. The V end was cut by 11 bases, the J end by 1 base, with 17 bases between. The CDR3 DNA follows: TGTGCCTTCCCCCGGAGGTTGGGAACTAATGAAAAACTGTTTTTT. Encoded protein: CAFPRRLGTNEKLFF.

The chain couples TRBV2 to TRBJ1-5, with TRBD1 as a possible D gene (6 bases). The CDR3 is made up of 16 amino acids. The V gene's germline CDR1 is SNHLY and CDR2 FYNNEI. Trimming pared 3 bases from V and 2 bases from J, leaving 14 bases between. The CDR3 coding sequence is TGTGCCAGCAGTGATCGGACCAGGGGCGGCAATCAGCCCCAGCATTTT. Amino acids: CASSDRTRGGNQPQHF.

The chain carries TRBV9 and TRBJ2-1; 8 nucleotides align to TRBD1. Germline V lookup: CDR1 SGDLS, CDR2 YYNGEE. The CDR3 extends over 15 amino acids. V was pared by 1 base and J by 1 base, with 1 base of the junction left unmatched. Written as DNA, the CDR3 is TGTGCCAGCAGCGTACGACAGGGGTCCTACAATGAGCAGTTCTTC. This gives the protein CASSVRQGSYNEQFF. The whole variable domain, filled in from reference TRBV9 and TRBJ2-1, reads DSGVTQTPKHLITATGQRVTLRCSPRSGDLSVYWYQQSLDQGLQFLIQYYNGEERAKGNILERFSAQQFPDLHSELNLSSLELGDSALYFCASSVRQGSYNEQFFGPGTRLTVL.

This chain links TRBV28 with TRBJ2-7; 9 bases map to TRBD1. CDR3 length equals 14 residues. The ends lost 4 bases at V and 2 bases at J; junction bases unmatched: 3. Germline loops: CDR1 MDHEN, CDR2 SYDVKM. DNA of the CDR3: TGTGCCAGCAGTTCTAACAGGGGGCCCTACGAGCAGTACTTC. It yields the protein CASSSNRGPYEQYF.